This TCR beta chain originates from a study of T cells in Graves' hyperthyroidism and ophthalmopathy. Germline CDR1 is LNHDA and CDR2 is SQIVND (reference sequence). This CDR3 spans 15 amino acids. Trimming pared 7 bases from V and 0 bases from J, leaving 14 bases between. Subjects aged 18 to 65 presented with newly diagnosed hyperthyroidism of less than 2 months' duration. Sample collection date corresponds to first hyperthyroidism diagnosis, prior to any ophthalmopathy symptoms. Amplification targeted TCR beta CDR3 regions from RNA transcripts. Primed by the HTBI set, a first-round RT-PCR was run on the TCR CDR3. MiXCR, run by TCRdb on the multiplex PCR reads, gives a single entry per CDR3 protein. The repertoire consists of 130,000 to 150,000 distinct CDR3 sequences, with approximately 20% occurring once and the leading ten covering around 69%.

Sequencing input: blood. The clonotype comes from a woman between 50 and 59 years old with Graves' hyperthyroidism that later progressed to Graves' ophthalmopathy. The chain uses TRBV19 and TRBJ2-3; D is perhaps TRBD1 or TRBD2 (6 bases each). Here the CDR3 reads CASMKGGSSTDTQYF. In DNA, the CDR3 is TGTGCCAGTATGAAAGGGGGGTCTAGCACAGATACGCAGTATTTT.